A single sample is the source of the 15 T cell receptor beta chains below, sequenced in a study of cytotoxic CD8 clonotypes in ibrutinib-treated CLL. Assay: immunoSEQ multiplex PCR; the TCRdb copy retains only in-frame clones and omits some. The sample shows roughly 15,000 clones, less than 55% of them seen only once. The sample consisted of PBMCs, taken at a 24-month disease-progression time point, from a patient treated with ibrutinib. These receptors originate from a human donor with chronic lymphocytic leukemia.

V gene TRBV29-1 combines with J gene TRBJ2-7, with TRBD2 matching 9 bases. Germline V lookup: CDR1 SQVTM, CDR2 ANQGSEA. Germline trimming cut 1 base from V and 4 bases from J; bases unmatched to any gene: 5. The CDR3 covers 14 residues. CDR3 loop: CSVEVAGGTYEQYF. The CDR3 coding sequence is TGCAGCGTTGAAGTTGCGGGGGGGACATACGAGCAGTACTTC.

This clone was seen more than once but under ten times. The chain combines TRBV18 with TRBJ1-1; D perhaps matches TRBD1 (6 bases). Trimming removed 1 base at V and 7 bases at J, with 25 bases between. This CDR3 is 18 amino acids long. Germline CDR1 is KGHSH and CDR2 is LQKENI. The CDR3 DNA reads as TGTGCCAGCTCACCACGCCTCAATATACAGGGTCCGTCTCTTGAAGCTTTCTTT. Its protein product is CASSPRLNIQGPSLEAFF.

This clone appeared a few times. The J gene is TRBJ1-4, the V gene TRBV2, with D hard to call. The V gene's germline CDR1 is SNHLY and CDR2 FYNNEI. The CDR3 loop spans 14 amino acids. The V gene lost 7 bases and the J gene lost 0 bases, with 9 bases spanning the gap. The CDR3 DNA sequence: TGTGCCAGCATAAGCCCAGCAACTAATGAAAAACTGTTTTTT. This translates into CASISPATNEKLFF. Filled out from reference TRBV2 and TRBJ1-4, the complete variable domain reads EPEVTQTPSHQVTQMGQEVILRCVPISNHLYFYWYRQILGQKVEFLVSFYNNEISEKSEIFDDQFSVERPDGSNFTLKIRSTKLEDSAMYFCASISPATNEKLFFGSGTQLSVL.

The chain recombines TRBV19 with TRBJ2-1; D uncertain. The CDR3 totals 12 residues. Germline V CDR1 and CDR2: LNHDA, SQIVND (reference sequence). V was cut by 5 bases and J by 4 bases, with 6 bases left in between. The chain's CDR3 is CASSSQYNEQFF. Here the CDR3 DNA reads TGTGCCAGTAGTTCCCAATACAATGAGCAGTTCTTC.

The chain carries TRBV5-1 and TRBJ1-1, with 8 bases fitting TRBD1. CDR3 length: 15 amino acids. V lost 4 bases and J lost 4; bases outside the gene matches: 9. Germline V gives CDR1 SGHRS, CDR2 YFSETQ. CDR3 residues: CASSRTGTGTTEAFF. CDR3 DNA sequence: TGCGCCAGCAGCCGAACAGGGACAGGAACCACTGAAGCTTTCTTT. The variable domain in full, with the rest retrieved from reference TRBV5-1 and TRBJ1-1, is KAGVTQTPRYLIKTRGQQVTLSCSPISGHRSVSWYQQTPGQGLQFLFEYFSETQRNKGNFPGRFSGRQFSNSRSEMNVSTLELGDSALYLCASSRTGTGTTEAFFGQGTRLTVV.

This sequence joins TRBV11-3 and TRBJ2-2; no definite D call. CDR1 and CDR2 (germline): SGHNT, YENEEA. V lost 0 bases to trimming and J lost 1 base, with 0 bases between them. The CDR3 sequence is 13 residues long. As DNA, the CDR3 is TGTGCCAGCAGCTTAGAGAACACCGGGGAGCTGTTTTTT. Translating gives CASSLENTGELFF.

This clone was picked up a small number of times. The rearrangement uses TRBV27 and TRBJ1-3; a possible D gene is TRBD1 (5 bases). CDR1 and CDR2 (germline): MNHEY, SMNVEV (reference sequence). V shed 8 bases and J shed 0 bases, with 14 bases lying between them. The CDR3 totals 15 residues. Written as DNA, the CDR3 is TGTGCCAGCGCCGAAGACAGCCTCTCTGGAAACACCATATATTTT. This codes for CASAEDSLSGNTIYF.

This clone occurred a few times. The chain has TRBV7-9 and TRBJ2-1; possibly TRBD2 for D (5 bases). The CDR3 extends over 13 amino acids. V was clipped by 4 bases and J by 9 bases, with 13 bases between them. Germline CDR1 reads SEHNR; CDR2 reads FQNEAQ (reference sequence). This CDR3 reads CASSSTSLGEQFF. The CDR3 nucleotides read TGTGCCAGCAGCTCAACTAGTCTCGGTGAGCAGTTCTTC. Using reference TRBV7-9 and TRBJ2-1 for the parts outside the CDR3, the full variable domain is DTGVSQNPRHKITKRGQNVTFRCDPISEHNRLYWYRQTLGQGPEFLTYFQNEAQLEKSRLLSDRFSAERPKGSFSTLEIQRTEQGDSAMYLCASSSTSLGEQFFGPGTRLTVL.

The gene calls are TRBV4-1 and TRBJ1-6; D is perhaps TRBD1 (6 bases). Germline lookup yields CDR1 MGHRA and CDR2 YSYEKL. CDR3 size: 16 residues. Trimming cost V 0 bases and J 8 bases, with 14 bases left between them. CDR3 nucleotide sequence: TGCGCCAGCAGCCAAGATTTTCCCAGGGGAGATTCACCCCTCCACTTT. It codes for CASSQDFPRGDSPLHF.

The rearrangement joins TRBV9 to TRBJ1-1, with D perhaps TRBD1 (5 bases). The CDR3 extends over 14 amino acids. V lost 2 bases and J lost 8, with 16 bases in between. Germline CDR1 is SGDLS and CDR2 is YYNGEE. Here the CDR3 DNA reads TGTGCCAGCAGCGTCTCCGGGACCCGGGGCGAAGCTTTCTTT. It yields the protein CASSVSGTRGEAFF.

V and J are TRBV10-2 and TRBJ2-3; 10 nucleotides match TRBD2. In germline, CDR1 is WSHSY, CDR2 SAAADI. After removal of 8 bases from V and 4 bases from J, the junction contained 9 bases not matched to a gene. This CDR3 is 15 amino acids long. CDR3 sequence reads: CASGSGGAVADTQYF. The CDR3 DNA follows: TGCGCCAGCGGGAGCGGGGGGGCCGTCGCAGATACGCAGTATTTT.

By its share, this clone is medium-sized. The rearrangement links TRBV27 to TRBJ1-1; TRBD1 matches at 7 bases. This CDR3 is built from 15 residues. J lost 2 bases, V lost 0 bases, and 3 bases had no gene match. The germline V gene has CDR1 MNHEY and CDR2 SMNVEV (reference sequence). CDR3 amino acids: CASSLSTGYNTEAFF. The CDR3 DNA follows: TGTGCCAGCAGTTTATCGACAGGGTATAACACTGAAGCTTTCTTT.

The CDR3 DNA follows: TGTGCCAGCAGCCAACAGGGATTGAGCAATCAGCCCCAGCATTTT. This translates into CASSQQGLSNQPQHF. The chain has TRBV11-2 and TRBJ1-5; D possibly corresponds to TRBD1 (6 bases). Between the trimmed V and J ends, which lost 5 bases and 1 base, there was a span of 12 bases. Germline V lookup: CDR1 SGHAT, CDR2 FQNNGV. This CDR3 is 15 amino acids long.

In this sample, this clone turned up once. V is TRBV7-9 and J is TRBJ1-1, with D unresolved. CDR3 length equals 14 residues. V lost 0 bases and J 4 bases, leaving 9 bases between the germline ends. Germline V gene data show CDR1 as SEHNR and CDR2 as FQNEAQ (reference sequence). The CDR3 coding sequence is TGTGCCAGCAGCTTAGCCAGCCGGTCCACTGAAGCTTTCTTT. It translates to CASSLASRSTEAFF.

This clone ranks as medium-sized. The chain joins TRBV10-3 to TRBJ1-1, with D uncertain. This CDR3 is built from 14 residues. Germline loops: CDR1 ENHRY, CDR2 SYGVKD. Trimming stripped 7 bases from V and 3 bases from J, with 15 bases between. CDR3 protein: CAITPRQEDTEAFF. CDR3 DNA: TGTGCCATCACCCCCAGACAAGAGGACACTGAAGCTTTCTTT.